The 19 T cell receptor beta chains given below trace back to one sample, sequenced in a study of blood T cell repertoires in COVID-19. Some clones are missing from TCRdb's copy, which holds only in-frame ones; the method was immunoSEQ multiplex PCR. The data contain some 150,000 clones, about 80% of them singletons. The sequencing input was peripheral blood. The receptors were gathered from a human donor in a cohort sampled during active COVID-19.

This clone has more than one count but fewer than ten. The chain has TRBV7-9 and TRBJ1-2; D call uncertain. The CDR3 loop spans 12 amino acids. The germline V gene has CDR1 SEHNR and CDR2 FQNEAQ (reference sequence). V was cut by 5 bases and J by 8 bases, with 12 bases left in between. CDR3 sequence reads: CASSGGYEGYTF. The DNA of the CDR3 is TGTGCCAGCAGCGGAGGATACGAAGGCTACACCTTC.

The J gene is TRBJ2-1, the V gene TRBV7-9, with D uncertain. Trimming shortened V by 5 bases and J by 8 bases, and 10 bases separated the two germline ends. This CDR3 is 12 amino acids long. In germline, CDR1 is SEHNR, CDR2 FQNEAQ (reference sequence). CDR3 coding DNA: TGTGCCAGCAGCCCGCTTCAGGATGAGCAGTTCTTC. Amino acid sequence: CASSPLQDEQFF. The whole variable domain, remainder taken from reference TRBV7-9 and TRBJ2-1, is DTGVSQNPRHKITKRGQNVTFRCDPISEHNRLYWYRQTLGQGPEFLTYFQNEAQLEKSRLLSDRFSAERPKGSFSTLEIQRTEQGDSAMYLCASSPLQDEQFFGPGTRLTVL.

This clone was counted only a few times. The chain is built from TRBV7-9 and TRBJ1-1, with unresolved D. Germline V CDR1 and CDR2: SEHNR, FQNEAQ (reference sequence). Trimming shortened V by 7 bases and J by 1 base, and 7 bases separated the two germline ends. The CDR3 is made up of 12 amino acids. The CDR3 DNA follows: TGTGCCAGCATCCTAAGGAACACTGAAGCTTTCTTT. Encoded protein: CASILRNTEAFF.

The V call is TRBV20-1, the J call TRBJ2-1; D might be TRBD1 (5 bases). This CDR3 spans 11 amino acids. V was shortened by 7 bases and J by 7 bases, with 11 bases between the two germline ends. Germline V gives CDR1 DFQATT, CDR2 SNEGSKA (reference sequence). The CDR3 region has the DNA TGCAGTGGGGGCCTAAAGAATGAGCAGTTCTTC. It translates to CSGGLKNEQFF.

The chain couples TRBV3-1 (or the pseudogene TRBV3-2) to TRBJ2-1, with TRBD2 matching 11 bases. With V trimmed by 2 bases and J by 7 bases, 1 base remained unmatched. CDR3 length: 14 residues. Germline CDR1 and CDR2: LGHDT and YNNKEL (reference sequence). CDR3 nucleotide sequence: TGTGCCAGCAGCCAACCTAGCGGGAGGAATGAGCAGTTCTTC. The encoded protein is CASSQPSGRNEQFF.

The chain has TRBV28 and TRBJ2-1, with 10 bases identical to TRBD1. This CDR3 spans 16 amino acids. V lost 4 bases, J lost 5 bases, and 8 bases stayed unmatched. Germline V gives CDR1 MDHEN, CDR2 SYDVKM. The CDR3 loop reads CASSSRQGAWNNEQFF. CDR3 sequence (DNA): TGTGCCAGCAGTTCCAGACAGGGGGCTTGGAACAATGAGCAGTTCTTC. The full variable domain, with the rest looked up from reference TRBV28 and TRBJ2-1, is DVKVTQSSRYLVKRTGEKVFLECVQDMDHENMFWYRQDPGLGLRLIYFSYDVKMKEKGDIPEGYSVSREKKERFSLILESASTNQTSMYLCASSSRQGAWNNEQFFGPGTRLTVL.

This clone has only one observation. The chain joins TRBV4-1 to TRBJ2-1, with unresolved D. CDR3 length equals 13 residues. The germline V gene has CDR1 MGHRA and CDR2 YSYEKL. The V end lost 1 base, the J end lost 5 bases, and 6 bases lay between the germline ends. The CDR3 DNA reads TGCGCCAGCAGCCAAGGGCGGAACAATGAGCAGTTCTTC. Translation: CASSQGRNNEQFF.

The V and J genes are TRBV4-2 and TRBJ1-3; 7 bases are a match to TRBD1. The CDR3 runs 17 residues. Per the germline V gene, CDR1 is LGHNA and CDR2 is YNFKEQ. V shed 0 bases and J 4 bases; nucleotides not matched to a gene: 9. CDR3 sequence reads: CASSQEFGLGQGNTIYF. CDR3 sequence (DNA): TGTGCCAGCAGCCAAGAATTTGGCTTGGGACAGGGAAACACCATATATTTT.

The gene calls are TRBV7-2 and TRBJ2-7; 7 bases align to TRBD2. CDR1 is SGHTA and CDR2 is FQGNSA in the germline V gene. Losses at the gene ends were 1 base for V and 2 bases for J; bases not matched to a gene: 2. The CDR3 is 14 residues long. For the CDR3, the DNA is TGTGCCAGCAGCTTAGGGGGAGGGGCCTACGAGCAGTACGTC. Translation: CASSLGGGAYEQYV.

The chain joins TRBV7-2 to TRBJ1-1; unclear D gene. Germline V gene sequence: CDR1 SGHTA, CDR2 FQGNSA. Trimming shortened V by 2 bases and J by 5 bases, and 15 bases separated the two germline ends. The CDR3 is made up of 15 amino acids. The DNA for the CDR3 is TGTGCCAGCAGCTTACGAGTTTCTTCGTGGACTGAAGCTTTCTTT. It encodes CASSLRVSSWTEAFF. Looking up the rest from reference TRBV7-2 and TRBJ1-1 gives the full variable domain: GAGVSQSPSNKVTEKGKDVELRCDPISGHTALYWYRQSLGQGLEFLIYFQGNSAPDKSGLPSDRFSAERTGGSVSTLTIQRTQQEDSAVYLCASSLRVSSWTEAFFGQGTRLTVV.

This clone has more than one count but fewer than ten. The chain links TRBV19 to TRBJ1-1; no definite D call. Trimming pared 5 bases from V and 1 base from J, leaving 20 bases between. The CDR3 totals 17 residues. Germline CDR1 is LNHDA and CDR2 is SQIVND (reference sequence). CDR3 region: CASSALGFLGTNTEAFF. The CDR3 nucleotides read TGTGCCAGTAGTGCCCTAGGTTTCCTAGGTACGAACACTGAAGCTTTCTTT.

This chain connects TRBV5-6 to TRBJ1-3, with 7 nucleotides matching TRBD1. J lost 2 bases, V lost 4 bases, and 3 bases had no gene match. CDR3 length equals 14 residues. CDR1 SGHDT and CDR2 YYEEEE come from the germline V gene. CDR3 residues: CASSPGTAGNTIYF. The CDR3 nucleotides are TGTGCCAGCAGCCCCGGGACAGCTGGAAACACCATATATTTT.

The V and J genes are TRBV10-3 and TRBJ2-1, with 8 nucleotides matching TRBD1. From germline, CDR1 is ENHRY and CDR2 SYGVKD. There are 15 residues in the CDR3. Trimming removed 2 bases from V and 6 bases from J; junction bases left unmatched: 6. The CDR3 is CAISERQGQFNEQFF. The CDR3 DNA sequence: TGTGCCATCAGTGAGCGACAGGGGCAATTCAATGAGCAGTTCTTC.

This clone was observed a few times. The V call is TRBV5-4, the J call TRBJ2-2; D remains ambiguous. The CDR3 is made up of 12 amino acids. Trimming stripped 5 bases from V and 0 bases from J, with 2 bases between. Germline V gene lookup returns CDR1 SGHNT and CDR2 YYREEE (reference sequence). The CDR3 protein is CASSTNTGELFF. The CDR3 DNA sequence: TGTGCCAGCAGTACGAACACCGGGGAGCTGTTTTTT. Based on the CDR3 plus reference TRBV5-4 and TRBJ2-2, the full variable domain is ETGVTQSPTHLIKTRGQQVTLRCSSQSGHNTVSWYQQALGQGPQFIFQYYREEENGRGNFPPRFSGLQFPNYSSELNVNALELDDSALYLCASSTNTGELFFGEGSRLTVL.

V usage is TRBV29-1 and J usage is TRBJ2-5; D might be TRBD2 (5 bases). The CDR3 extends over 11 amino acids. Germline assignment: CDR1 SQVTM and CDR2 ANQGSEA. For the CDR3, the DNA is TGCGGTGCAGCGGTGGCAGAGACCCAGTACTTC. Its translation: CGAAVAETQYF.

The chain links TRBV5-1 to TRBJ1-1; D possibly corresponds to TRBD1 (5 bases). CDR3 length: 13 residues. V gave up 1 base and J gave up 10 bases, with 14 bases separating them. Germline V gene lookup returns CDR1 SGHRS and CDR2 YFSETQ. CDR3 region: CASSLRRGRGAFF. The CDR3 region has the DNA TGCGCCAGCAGCTTGAGGAGGGGACGGGGAGCTTTCTTT.

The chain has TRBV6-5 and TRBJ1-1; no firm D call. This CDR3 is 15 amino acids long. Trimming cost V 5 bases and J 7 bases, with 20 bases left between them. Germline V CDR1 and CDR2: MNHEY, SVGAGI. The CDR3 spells CASSLRRLRTGEAFF. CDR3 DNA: TGTGCCAGCAGTCTAAGACGCCTCCGAACGGGTGAAGCTTTCTTT.

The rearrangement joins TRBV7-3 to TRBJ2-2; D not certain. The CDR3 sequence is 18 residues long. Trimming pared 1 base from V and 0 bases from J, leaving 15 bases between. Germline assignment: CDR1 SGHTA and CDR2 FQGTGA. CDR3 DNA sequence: TGTGCCAGCAGCTTAAGATCGGTGGGCTTTTCGAACACCGGGGAGCTGTTTTTT. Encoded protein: CASSLRSVGFSNTGELFF.

CDR3 DNA: TGTGCCAGTAGTATGACGAGGAACTTGGGGCCGATGAACACTGAAGCTTTCTTT. It specifies CASSMTRNLGPMNTEAFF. The chain is built from TRBV19 and TRBJ1-1, with TRBD1 as a possible D gene (5 bases). Per germline, CDR1 LNHDA and CDR2 SQIVND (reference sequence). This CDR3 has 18 residues. Deletions cut 3 bases from V and 0 bases from J, with 20 bases between. The full variable domain, completed using reference TRBV19 and TRBJ1-1, is DGGITQSPKYLFRKEGQNVTLSCEQNLNHDAMYWYRQDPGQGLRLIYYSQIVNDFQKGDIAEGYSVSREKKESFPLTVTSAQKNPTAFYLCASSMTRNLGPMNTEAFFGQGTRLTVV.